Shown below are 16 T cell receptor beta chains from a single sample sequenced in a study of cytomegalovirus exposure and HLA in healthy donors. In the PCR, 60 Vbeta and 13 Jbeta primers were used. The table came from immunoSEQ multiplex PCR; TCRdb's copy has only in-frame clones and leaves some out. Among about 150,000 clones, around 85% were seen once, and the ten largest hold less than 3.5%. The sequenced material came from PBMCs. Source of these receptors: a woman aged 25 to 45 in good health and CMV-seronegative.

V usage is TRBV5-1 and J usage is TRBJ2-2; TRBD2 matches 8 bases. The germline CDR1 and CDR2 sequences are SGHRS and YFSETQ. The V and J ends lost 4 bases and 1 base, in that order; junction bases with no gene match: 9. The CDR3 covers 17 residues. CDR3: CASSQRTGTRNTGELFF. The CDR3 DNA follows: TGCGCCAGCAGCCAGCGCACCGGGACTAGGAACACCGGGGAGCTGTTTTTT. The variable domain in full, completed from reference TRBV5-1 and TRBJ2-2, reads KAGVTQTPRYLIKTRGQQVTLSCSPISGHRSVSWYQQTPGQGLQFLFEYFSETQRNKGNFPGRFSGRQFSNSRSEMNVSTLELGDSALYLCASSQRTGTRNTGELFFGEGSRLTVL.

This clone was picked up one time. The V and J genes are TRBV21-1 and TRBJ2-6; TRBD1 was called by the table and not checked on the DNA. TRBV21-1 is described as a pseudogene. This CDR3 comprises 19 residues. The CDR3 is CASSSEDEDSSSGANVLTF. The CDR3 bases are TGTGCCAGCAGTTCCGAGGATGAGGACAGCAGCTCTGGGGCCAACGTCCTGACTTTC.

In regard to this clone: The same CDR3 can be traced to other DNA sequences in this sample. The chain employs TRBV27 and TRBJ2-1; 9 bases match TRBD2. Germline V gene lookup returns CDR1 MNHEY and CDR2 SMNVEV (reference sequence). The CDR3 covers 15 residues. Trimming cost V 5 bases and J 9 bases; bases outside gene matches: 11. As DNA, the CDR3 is TGTGCCAGCAGTCAACTGGCGGGAGGGGTTGGTGAGCAGTTCTTC. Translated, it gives CASSQLAGGVGEQFF.

In nucleotides, the CDR3 is TGTGCTAGTGGTTTGGTACCTCTTGGACAGGGTGAGAGCGGGGCCAACGTCCTGACTTTC. It encodes CASGLVPLGQGESGANVLTF. The rearrangement links TRBV12-5 to TRBJ2-6, with 8 bases that match TRBD1. The V gene's germline CDR1 is LGHNT and CDR2 FRNRAP. The CDR3 totals 20 residues. J lost 4 bases, V lost 0 bases, and 14 bases had no gene match. Full variable domain (missing parts from reference TRBV12-5 and TRBJ2-6): DARVTQTPRHKVTEMGQEVTMRCQPILGHNTVFWYRQTMMQGLELLAYFRNRAPLDDSGMPKDRFSAEMPDATLATLKIQPSEPRDSAVYFCASGLVPLGQGESGANVLTFGAGSRLTVL.

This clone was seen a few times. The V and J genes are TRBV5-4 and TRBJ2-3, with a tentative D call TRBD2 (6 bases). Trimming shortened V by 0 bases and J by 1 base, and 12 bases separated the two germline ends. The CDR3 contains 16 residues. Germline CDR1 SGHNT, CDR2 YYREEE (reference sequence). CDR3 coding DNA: TGTGCCAGCAGCTTGGCCCCGGGAGAAGGCACAGATACGCAGTATTTT. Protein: CASSLAPGEGTDTQYF.

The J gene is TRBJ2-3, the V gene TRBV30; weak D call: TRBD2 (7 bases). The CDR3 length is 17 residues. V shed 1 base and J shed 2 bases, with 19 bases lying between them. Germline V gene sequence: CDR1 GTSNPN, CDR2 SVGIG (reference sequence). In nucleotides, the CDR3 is TGTGCCTGGAGTGGAAACTCTAGGGGGGGCTTCACAGATACGCAGTATTTT. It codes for CAWSGNSRGGFTDTQYF. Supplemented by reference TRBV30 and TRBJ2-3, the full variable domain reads SQTIHQWPATLVQPVGSPLSLECTVEGTSNPNLYWYRQAAGRGLQLLFYSVGIGQISSEVPQNLSASRPQDRQFILSSKKLLLSDSGFYLCAWSGNSRGGFTDTQYFGPGTRLTVL.

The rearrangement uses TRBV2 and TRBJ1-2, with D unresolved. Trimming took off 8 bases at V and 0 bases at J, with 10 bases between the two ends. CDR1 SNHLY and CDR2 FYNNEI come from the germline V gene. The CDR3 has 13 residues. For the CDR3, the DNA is TGTGCCAGCCGAGGGAGAACTAACTATGGCTACACCTTC. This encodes CASRGRTNYGYTF.

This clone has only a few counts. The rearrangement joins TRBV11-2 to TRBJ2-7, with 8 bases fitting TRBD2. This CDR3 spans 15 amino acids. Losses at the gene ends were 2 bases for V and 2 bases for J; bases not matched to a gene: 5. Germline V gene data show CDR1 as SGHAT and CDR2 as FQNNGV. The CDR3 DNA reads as TGTGCCAGCAGCTTAATTAGCGGGGAAACCTACGAGCAGTACTTC. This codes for CASSLISGETYEQYF.

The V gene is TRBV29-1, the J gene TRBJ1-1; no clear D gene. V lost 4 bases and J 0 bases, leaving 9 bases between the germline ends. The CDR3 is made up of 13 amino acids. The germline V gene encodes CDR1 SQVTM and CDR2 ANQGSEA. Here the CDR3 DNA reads TGCAGCGTTGTCGTACAAATGAACACTGAAGCTTTCTTT. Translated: CSVVVQMNTEAFF.

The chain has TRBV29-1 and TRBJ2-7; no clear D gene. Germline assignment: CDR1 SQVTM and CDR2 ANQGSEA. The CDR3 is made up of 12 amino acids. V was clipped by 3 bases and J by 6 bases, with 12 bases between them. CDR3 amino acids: CSVEVGQFEQYF. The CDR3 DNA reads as TGCAGCGTTGAGGTTGGGCAGTTCGAGCAGTACTTC.

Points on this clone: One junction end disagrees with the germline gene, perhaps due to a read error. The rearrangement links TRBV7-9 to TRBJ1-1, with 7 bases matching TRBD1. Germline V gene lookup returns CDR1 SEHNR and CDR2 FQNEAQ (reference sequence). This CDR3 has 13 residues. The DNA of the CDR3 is TGTTCCAGCAGCCGGGACAGAAACACTGAAGCTTTCTTT. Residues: CSSSRDRNTEAFF.

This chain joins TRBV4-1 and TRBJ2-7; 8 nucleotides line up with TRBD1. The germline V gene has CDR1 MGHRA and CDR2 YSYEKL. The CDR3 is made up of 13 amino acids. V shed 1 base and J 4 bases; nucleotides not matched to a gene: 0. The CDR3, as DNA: TGCGCCAGCAGCCAAGGGACAGGGTACGAGCAGTACTTC. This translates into CASSQGTGYEQYF.

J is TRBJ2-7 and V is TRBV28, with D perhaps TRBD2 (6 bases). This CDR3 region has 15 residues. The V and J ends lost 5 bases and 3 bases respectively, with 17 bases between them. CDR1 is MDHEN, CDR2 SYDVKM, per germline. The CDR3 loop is CASSQSLGGVYEQYF. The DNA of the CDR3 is TGTGCCAGCAGTCAATCCCTGGGCGGGGTCTACGAGCAGTACTTC.

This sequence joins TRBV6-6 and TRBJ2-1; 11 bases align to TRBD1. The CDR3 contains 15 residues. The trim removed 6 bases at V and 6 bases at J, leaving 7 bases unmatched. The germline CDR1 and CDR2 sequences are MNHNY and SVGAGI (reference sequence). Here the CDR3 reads CASSAPGTGGNEQFF. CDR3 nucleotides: TGTGCCAGCAGCGCCCCGGGGACAGGGGGCAATGAGCAGTTCTTC.

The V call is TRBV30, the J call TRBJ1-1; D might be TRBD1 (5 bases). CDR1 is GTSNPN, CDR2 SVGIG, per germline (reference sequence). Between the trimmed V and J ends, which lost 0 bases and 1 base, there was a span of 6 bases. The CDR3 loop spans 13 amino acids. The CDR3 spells CAWSVDRNTEAFF. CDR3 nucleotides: TGTGCCTGGAGTGTAGACAGGAACACTGAAGCTTTCTTT.

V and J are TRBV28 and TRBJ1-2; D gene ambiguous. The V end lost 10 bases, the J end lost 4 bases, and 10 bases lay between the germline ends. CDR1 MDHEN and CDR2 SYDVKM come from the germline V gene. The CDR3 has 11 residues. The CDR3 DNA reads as TGTGCCAACCGGGGTGGCTATGGCTACACCTTC. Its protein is CANRGGYGYTF.